This TCR beta chain was sequenced for a study of T-cell memory formation after mild COVID-19. At the level of the study: TCR clusters largely stayed donor specific.

This clonotype has only a few counts. Barcoded TCR alpha and TCR beta cDNA libraries with UMIs came from 5'RACE using constant-segment primers. TCRdb processed the 5' RACE reads anew with MiXCR; each CDR3 protein has one entry. The sample lists fewer than 450,000 distinct CDR3 sequences, 20% to 25% occurring once. V lost 5 bases to trimming and J lost 2 bases, with 15 bases between them. Germline CDR1 is DFQATT and CDR2 is SNEGSKA (reference sequence). The CDR3 is made up of 14 amino acids. This TCR was sampled from an adult woman who had mild COVID-19 (a few samples of this study predate the infection). Cell type and time point are not known. Sequences were obtained from PBMCs or a T cell subset sorted from them (not recorded which). The J gene is TRBJ1-2, the V gene TRBV20-1; D might be TRBD1 (6 bases). The CDR3 DNA follows: TGCAGTGCTGCTACCAGGGGAGCGAACTATGGCTACACCTTC. Protein: CSAATRGANYGYTF.